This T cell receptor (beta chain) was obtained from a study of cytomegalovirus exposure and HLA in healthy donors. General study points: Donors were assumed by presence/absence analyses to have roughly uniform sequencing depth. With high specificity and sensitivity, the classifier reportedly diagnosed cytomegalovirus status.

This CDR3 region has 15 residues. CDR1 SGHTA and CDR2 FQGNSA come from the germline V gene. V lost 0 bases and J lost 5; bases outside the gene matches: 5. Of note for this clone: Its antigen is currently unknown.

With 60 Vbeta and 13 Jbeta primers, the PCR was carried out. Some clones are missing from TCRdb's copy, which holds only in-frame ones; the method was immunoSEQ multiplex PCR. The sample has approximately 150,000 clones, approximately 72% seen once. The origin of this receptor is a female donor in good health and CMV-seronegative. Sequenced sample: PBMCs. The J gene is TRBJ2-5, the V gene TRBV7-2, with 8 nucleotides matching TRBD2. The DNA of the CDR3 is TGTGCCAGCAGCTTAGCCGGGGGGGCGCGGGAGACCCAGTACTTC. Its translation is CASSLAGGARETQYF.